This T cell receptor beta chain comes out of a study of cytomegalovirus exposure and HLA in healthy donors. As for the study in general: Early on, a data release was issued that held 85 million to 95 million unique TCRs from HLA-typed donors. Study results and caveats: Earlier analysis found most TCR beta V segments productive about 90% or about 30% of the time. Accurate prediction of most subjects' HLA-A and HLA-B alleles from TCR beta sequences was reported.

As to this clone: Its antigen is still unknown.

Although they were nominally healthy when sampled, donors likely had unrecorded immune exposures. PCR was performed using 60 Vbeta and 13 Jbeta primers. Using immunoSEQ multiplex PCR, the repertoire was profiled, and TCRdb retains in-frame clones only, with some absent. The table records 150,000 or so clones, around 68% of them present only once. The sequenced sample consisted of PBMCs. This TCR was sampled from a man aged 25-45 years in good health and CMV-seropositive.

The CDR3 region has the DNA TGTGCCAGCAGTTACAAATTGGGGCGGCTGAACACTGAAGCTTTCTTT. The encoded protein is CASSYKLGRLNTEAFF. The chain joins TRBV6-5 to TRBJ1-1; TRBD1 might be the D (5 bases). The germline gives CDR1 MNHEY, CDR2 SVGAGI. CDR3 size: 16 residues. Trimming cost V 2 bases and J 0 bases, with 13 bases left between them.